Following are 12 T cell receptor beta chains from one sample sequenced in a study of graft-versus-host responses after intestinal transplantation. TCRdb's table, derived via immunoSEQ multiplex PCR, lists solely in-frame clones and lacks some. Altogether about 97,000 clones are present, roughly 90% being singletons, with the ten largest covering roughly 15%. The specimen comprised PBMCs, sampled about 460 days after intestinal transplant. The receptors originated from a human patient who received an intestinal transplant, so some T cells may come from the graft donor.

The chain joins TRBV7-9 to TRBJ2-7, with 7 nucleotides matching TRBD1. The germline gives CDR1 SEHNR, CDR2 FQNEAQ (reference sequence). This CDR3 spans 17 amino acids. With 2 bases clipped from V and 4 bases from J, the junction kept 14 bases outside the gene matches. CDR3 protein: CASSLSSPRQGGYEQYF. The CDR3 region has the DNA TGTGCCAGCAGCTTAAGTTCGCCGCGACAGGGCGGGTACGAGCAGTACTTC.

With regard to this clone: Other DNA sequences in this sample translate to the same CDR3. The V and J genes are TRBV5-1 and TRBJ1-1; D unresolved. Germline V gene lookup returns CDR1 SGHRS and CDR2 YFSETQ. This CDR3 has 14 amino acids. Between the trimmed V and J ends, which lost 0 bases and 1 base, there was a span of 7 bases. CDR3 in DNA: TGCGCCAGCAGCTTGGTAGGCGGGAACACTGAAGCTTTCTTT. Protein product: CASSLVGGNTEAFF.

V usage is TRBV15 and J usage is TRBJ1-5, with a possible D match to TRBD1 (6 bases). CDR1 is LNHNV, CDR2 YYDKDF, per germline (reference sequence). Trimming removed 1 base at V and 5 bases at J, with 12 bases between. The CDR3 extends over 15 amino acids. The CDR3 bases are TGTGCCACCAGCAGAGGGGGGGGCCTCTATCAGCCCCAGCATTTT. This codes for CATSRGGGLYQPQHF. The complete variable domain, with remaining parts taken from reference TRBV15 and TRBJ1-5, reads DAMVIQNPRYQVTQFGKPVTLSCSQTLNHNVMYWYQQKSSQAPKLLFHYYDKDFNNEADTPDNFQSRRPNTSFCFLDIRSPGLGDTAMYLCATSRGGGLYQPQHFGDGTRLSIL.

The chain uses TRBV11-2 and TRBJ1-2; 10 bases match TRBD1. V trimming: 6 bases; J trimming: 4 bases; junction bases outside the gene matches: 5. Germline V CDR1 and CDR2: SGHAT, FQNNGV. The CDR3 has 14 residues. As DNA, the CDR3 is TGTGCCAGCAGTCAAGGGGACAGGGGCTATGGCTACACCTTC. Protein product: CASSQGDRGYGYTF.

The V call is TRBV14, the J call TRBJ2-1; D remains ambiguous. Germline V gene lookup returns CDR1 SGHDN and CDR2 FVKESK. CDR3 length equals 13 residues. The V end was cut by 0 bases, the J end by 5 bases, with 5 bases between. DNA of the CDR3: TGTGCCAGCAGCCAAGAGGCCCACAATGAGCAGTTCTTC. Its protein is CASSQEAHNEQFF.

This rearrangement joins TRBV5-1 to TRBJ2-2; D may match TRBD1 or TRBD2 (5 bases each). Trimming removed 0 bases from V and 0 bases from J, with 12 bases in between. The CDR3 loop spans 17 amino acids. Germline V gene sequence: CDR1 SGHRS, CDR2 YFSETQ. DNA for the CDR3: TGCGCCAGCAGCTTGGCCGAGGGGCAGTCGAACACCGGGGAGCTGTTTTTT. This gives the protein CASSLAEGQSNTGELFF.

This chain links TRBV6-1 with TRBJ2-2; no clear D gene. The germline V gene encodes CDR1 MNHNS and CDR2 SASEGT. V lost 5 bases, J lost 4 bases, and 2 bases lay in between. The CDR3 is 11 amino acids. CDR3 sequence: CASSFTGELFF. The CDR3 coding sequence is TGTGCCAGCAGTTTCACCGGGGAGCTGTTTTTT.

This clone occurred once. The chain uses TRBV4-1 and TRBJ1-5, with TRBD1 matching 7 bases. Looked up from germline, CDR1 is MGHRA and CDR2 is YSYEKL. The CDR3 is 14 residues long. Trimming took 7 bases from V and 10 from J; bases not matched to a gene: 13. CDR3 sequence: CASTPVQGGGPQHF. The DNA for the CDR3 is TGCGCCAGCACCCCAGTCCAGGGGGGAGGACCCCAGCATTTT.

The J gene is TRBJ2-1, the V gene TRBV25-1; the D is unclear. Germline values: CDR1 MGHDK, CDR2 SYGVNS. V shed 6 bases and J shed 6 bases, with 15 bases lying between them. The CDR3 extends over 14 amino acids. The CDR3 here is CASSRGGASNEQFF. CDR3 DNA sequence: TGTGCCAGCAGCCGAGGCGGAGCATCCAATGAGCAGTTCTTC.

This clone was detected only a few times. CDR3: CASSRLSGGAFF. In DNA form, the CDR3 reads TGTGCCAGTAGCCGCCTTTCGGGGGGCGCTTTCTTT. The gene calls are TRBV19 and TRBJ1-1; perhaps TRBD1 as D (6 bases). The CDR3 covers 12 residues. The germline CDR1 and CDR2 sequences are LNHDA and SQIVND (reference sequence). V dropped 6 bases and J dropped 11 bases, with 16 bases sitting between them.

The sample holds one count of this clone. Other DNA sequences of this sample code for an identical CDR3. The chain has TRBV10-3 and TRBJ1-1; the match to TRBD1 covers 9 bases. Germline V gene data show CDR1 as ENHRY and CDR2 as SYGVKD. The junction had 1 base not matched to a gene; V was cut back by 6 bases and J by 2 bases. The CDR3 sequence is 13 residues long. The CDR3: CAIRGQGNTEAFF. The CDR3 region has the DNA TGTGCCATCAGGGGACAGGGTAACACTGAAGCTTTCTTT.

J is TRBJ1-5 and V is TRBV30, with D unresolved. This CDR3 is built from 13 residues. Germline CDR1 reads GTSNPN; CDR2 reads SVGIG (reference sequence). Trimming left V 0 bases short and J 8 bases short, with 11 bases between. CDR3 residues: CAWSVSGEEPQHF. The CDR3 nucleotides are TGTGCCTGGAGTGTGTCCGGGGAGGAGCCCCAGCATTTT.